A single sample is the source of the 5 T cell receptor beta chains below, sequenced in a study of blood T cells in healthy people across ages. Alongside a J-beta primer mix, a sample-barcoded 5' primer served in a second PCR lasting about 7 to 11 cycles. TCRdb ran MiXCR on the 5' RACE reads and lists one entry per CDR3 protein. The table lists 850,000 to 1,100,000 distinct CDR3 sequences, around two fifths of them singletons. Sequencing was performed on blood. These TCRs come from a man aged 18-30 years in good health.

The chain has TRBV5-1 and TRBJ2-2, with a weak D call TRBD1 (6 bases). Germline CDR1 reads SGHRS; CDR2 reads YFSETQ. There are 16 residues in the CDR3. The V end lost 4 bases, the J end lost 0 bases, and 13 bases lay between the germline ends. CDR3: CASSLGDTANTGELFF. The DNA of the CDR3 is TGCGCCAGCAGCCTGGGGGACACCGCGAACACCGGGGAGCTGTTTTTT.

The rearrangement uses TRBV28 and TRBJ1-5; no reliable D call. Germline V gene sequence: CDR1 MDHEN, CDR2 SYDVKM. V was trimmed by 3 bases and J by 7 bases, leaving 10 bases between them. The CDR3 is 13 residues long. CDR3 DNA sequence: TGTGCCAGCAGTTTTTTTGGGAAGCAGCCCCAGCATTTT. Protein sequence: CASSFFGKQPQHF.

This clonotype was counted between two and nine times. CDR3 residues: CATADGTYNEQFF. The CDR3 DNA follows: TGTGCCACAGCGGACGGGACCTACAATGAGCAGTTCTTC. The chain links TRBV12-3 or TRBV12-4 to TRBJ2-1, with D possibly TRBD2 on 5 matching bases. The CDR3 is made up of 13 amino acids. Trimming left V 10 bases short and J 2 bases short, with 12 bases between.

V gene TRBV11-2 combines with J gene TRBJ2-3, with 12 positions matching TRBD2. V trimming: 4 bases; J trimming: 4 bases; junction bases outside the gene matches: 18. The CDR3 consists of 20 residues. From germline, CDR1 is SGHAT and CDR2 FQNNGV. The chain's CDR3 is CASSSTHLILAGGSADTQYF. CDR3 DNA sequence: TGTGCCAGCAGCTCGACACACCTGATCCTAGCGGGGGGGTCGGCAGATACGCAGTATTTT.

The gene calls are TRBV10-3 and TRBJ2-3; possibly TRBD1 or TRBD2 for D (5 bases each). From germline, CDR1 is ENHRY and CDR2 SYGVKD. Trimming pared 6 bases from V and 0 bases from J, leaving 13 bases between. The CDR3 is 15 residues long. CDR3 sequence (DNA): TGTGCCATCAGATCGGGGACGGGGAGCACAGATACGCAGTATTTT. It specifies CAIRSGTGSTDTQYF.